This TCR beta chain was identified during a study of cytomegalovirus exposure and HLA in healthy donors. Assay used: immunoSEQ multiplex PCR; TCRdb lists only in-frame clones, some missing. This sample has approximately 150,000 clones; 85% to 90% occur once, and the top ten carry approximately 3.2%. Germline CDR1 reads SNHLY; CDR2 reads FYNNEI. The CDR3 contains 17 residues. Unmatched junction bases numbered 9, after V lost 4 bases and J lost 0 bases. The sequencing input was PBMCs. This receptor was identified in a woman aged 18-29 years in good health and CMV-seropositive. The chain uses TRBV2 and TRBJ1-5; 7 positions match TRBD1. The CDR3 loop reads CASSVRQGPYSNQPQHF. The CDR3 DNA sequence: TGTGCCAGCAGTGTACGACAGGGCCCTTATAGCAATCAGCCCCAGCATTTT.